This entry is about one T cell receptor (beta chain). In the authors' methods: It was from reference gene primer amplification that nucleated cell counts were estimated. Clones were sequenced by immunoSEQ multiplex PCR, and TCRdb holds only the in-frame ones, with some missing. The DNA gave D and trimming, while V, J and clone size come from that table. The sample has under 250,000 clones, around three quarters seen once. This sample was included in a study of blood T cell repertoires in COVID-19. Study in general: The United States, Italy and Spain provided the acute and convalescent COVID-19 samples. PBMCs, B-cell-depleted T cells, or T cells provided the cDNA or gDNA that made up the material.

Trimming at V came to 5 bases and at J to 3 bases, leaving 14 bases not matched to a gene. CDR3 length equals 18 residues. In germline, CDR1 is KGHSH, CDR2 LQKENI. This clonotype originated in a woman aged 70-85 years with acute or convalescent COVID-19. Sequencing was carried out using peripheral blood. The rearrangement links TRBV18 to TRBJ1-5, with 9 bases fitting TRBD1. CDR3 sequence: CASSVQGANVPDNQPQHF. For the CDR3, the DNA is TGTGCCAGCTCAGTACAGGGGGCCAATGTCCCGGACAATCAGCCCCAGCATTTT.